This T cell receptor (beta chain) was captured by sequencing in a study of blood T cell repertoires in COVID-19. Across the whole study: COVID-19 samples collected from the United States, Italy and Spain covered acute and convalescent phases. PBMCs, B-cell-depleted T cells, or T cells provided the cDNA or gDNA that made up the material.

How the authors handled the data: The authors estimated nucleated cell counts from reference gene primer amplification. Data came from immunoSEQ multiplex PCR; TCRdb stores just in-frame clones and leaves some out. V, J and clone size were drawn from that table, and D and trimming were deduced from the DNA. Of roughly 93,000 clones in the sample, 89% were seen once. Germline V gives CDR1 MNHEY, CDR2 SVGAGI. The V end lost 1 base, the J end lost 0 bases, and 9 bases lay between the germline ends. This CDR3 region has 15 residues. What was sequenced was peripheral blood. This receptor was taken from a man in his fifties or sixties with acute or convalescent COVID-19. V gene TRBV6-5 combines with J gene TRBJ1-2; possible D gene TRBD1, 5 bases. This CDR3 reads CASSYFGGANYGYTF. The CDR3 nucleotides read TGTGCCAGCAGTTACTTCGGGGGAGCTAACTATGGCTACACCTTC.